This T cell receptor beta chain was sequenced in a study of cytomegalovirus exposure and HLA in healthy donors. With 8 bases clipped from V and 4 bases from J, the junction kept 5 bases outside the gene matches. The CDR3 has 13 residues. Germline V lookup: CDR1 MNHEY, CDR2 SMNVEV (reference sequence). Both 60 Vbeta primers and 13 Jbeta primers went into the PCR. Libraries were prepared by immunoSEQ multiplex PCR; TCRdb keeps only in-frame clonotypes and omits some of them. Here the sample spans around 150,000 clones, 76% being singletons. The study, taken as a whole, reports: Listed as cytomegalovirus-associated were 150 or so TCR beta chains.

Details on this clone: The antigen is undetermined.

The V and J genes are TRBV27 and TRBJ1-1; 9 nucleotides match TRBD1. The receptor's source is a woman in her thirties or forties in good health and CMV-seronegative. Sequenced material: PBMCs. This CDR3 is CASGWDRATEAFF. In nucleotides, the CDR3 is TGTGCCAGCGGGTGGGACAGGGCCACTGAAGCTTTCTTT.